Listed below are T cell receptor beta chains from one sample, sequenced in a study of cytomegalovirus exposure and HLA in healthy donors. Sequenced by immunoSEQ multiplex PCR; TCRdb stores in-frame clones only, minus some. Of 90,000 or so clones listed, 85% are singletons. Sequencing was performed on PBMCs. The receptors were gathered from a man aged 18 to 30 in good health and CMV-seropositive. Each CDR3 is given with its conserved first and last residue. The D gene is left open where the match is weak. A row's size may be missing; if present it is once, few, many or a size class.

D	V	J	size	CDR3	DNA
TRBD2	TRBV5-6	TRBJ2-5	.	CASSLTGGAGVVETQYF	TGTGCCAGCAGCCTCACGGGGGGAGCGGGAGTTGTAGAGACCCAGTACTTC
TRBD1	TRBV18	TRBJ1-3	.	CASSEGQFSGNTIYF	TGTGCCAGCTCAGAGGGACAGTTCTCTGGAAACACCATATATTTT
TRBD2	TRBV27	TRBJ2-1	.	CASKGLYGRRNQWEQFF	TGTGCCAGCAAAGGATTGTACGGGAGGAGAAACCAATGGGAGCAGTTCTTC
TRBD1	TRBV6-5	TRBJ1-1	.	CASTSTGGFTEAFF	TGTGCCAGCACCTCGACAGGGGGCTTCACTGAAGCTTTCTTT
.	TRBV7-6	TRBJ2-2	.	CASSLEVGHGPGELFF	TGTGCCAGCAGCTTAGAAGTTGGACACGGGCCCGGGGAGCTGTTTTTT
.	TRBV29-1	TRBJ2-4	.	CSVEEALAKNIQYF	TGCAGCGTTGAAGAAGCGTTAGCCAAAAACATTCAGTACTTC
TRBD1	TRBV7-2	TRBJ2-7	.	CASSFGQGWSEQYF	TGTGCCAGCAGCTTTGGACAGGGGTGGAGCGAGCAGTACTTC
.	TRBV28	TRBJ1-1	.	CASSQGTNTEAFF	TGTGCCAGCAGTCAGGGGACGAACACTGAAGCTTTCTTT
TRBD2	TRBV29-1	TRBJ2-1	.	CSGSPGTSGDEQFF	TGCAGCGGATCTCCCGGGACTAGCGGGGATGAGCAGTTCTTC
TRBD1	TRBV28	TRBJ2-2	.	CASSSDHGQGPTGELFF	TGTGCCAGCAGTTCAGACCATGGACAGGGTCCCACCGGGGAGCTGTTTTTT
TRBD2	TRBV7-9	TRBJ2-7	.	CASSFASGRAGAYEQYF	TGTGCCAGCAGCTTCGCTAGCGGGAGGGCAGGGGCCTACGAGCAGTACTTC
TRBD2	TRBV28	TRBJ2-3	.	CASSFLAGVDTQYF	TGTGCCAGCAGTTTTTTAGCGGGAGTGGATACGCAGTATTTT
.	TRBV10-2	TRBJ2-7	.	CASSEVGGSYEQYF	TGCGCCAGCAGTGAAGTCGGGGGCTCCTACGAGCAGTACTTC
.	TRBV10-3	TRBJ2-7	few	CAISEGEVGYEQYF	TGTGCCATCAGTGAAGGCGAGGTAGGTTACGAGCAGTACTTC
.	TRBV5-5	TRBJ1-2	.	CASSFITGKYGYTF	TGTGCCAGCAGCTTTATTACAGGGAAGTATGGCTACACCTTC
.	TRBV11-2	TRBJ1-3	few	CASSSRGSGNTIYF	TGTGCCAGCAGCTCGCGAGGGTCAGGAAACACCATATATTTT
TRBD1	TRBV11-2	TRBJ2-7	once	CASSLSQGATYEQYF	TGTGCCAGCAGCTTATCACAGGGGGCCACCTACGAGCAGTACTTC
TRBD2	TRBV4-1	TRBJ2-7	.	CASSQDSAFRTSGTYEQYF	TGCGCCAGCAGCCAAGATTCGGCCTTTAGGACTAGCGGAACCTACGAGCAGTACTTC
.	TRBV5-4	TRBJ2-3	.	CASSPGQGALDTQYF	TGTGCCAGCAGCCCGGGACAAGGGGCGTTGGATACGCAGTATTTT
TRBD1	TRBV29-1	TRBJ2-1	.	CSVGGTGVNNEQFF	TGCAGCGTTGGGGGTACAGGGGTAAACAATGAGCAGTTCTTC
TRBD1	TRBV5-1	TRBJ2-2	.	CASGQGSRTGELFF	TGCGCCAGCGGACAGGGGAGTCGGACCGGGGAGCTGTTTTTT
.	TRBV6-5	TRBJ2-7	.	CASSYSWTEAYEQYF	TGTGCCAGCAGTTACTCTTGGACGGAGGCCTACGAGCAGTACTTC
.	TRBV28	TRBJ1-2	.	CASSLDTKGYTF	TGTGCCAGCAGTTTGGACACGAAAGGCTACACCTTC
.	TRBV28	TRBJ2-1	.	CASSPHPGLTYNEQFF	TGTGCCAGCAGTCCCCATCCGGGACTCACCTACAATGAGCAGTTCTTC
.	TRBV19	TRBJ1-5	few	CASRKTNRQVNQPQHF	TGTGCCAGTAGGAAAACCAACAGACAGGTCAATCAGCCCCAGCATTTT